The clone carrying this T cell receptor (beta chain) has only one observation. Profiled with immunoSEQ multiplex PCR; TCRdb holds only in-frame clones, not every one. Among approximately 470,000 clones listed, approximately 90% were seen once. Study members were between roughly 18 and 89 years old and lived in 20 to 30 US regions. This sample was included in a study of blood T cell repertoires in COVID-19. The CDR3 totals 16 residues. Per germline, CDR1 SGHTS and CDR2 YDEGEE. Trimming stripped 4 bases from V and 3 bases from J, with 19 bases between. The rearrangement uses TRBV5-8 and TRBJ1-2, with D possibly matching TRBD1 (6 bases). The receptor's source is a woman aged 18-29 years who had recovered from COVID-19. Source material: PBMCs or T cells enriched from blood (not recorded which). CDR3: CASSLLAPKGDYGYTF. The CDR3 DNA reads TGTGCCAGCAGCCTCCTGGCCCCTAAGGGGGACTATGGCTACACCTTC. Full variable domain (outside the CDR3, taken from reference TRBV5-8 and TRBJ1-2): EAGVTQSPTHLIKTRGQQATLRCSPISGHTSVYWYQQALGLGLQFLLWYDEGEERNRGNFPPRFSGRQFPNYSSELNVNALELEDSALYLCASSLLAPKGDYGYTFGSGTRLTVV.